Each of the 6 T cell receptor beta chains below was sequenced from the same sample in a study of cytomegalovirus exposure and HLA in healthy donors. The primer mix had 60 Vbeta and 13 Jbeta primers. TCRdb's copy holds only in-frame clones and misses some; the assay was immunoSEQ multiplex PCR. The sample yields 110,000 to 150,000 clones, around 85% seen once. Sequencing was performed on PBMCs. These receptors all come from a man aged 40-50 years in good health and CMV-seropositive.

The CDR3 DNA reads as TGTGCCAGCAGTTTATACCGGGGGACAGGGGGCGAATGGAATCAGCCCCAGCATTTT. This codes for CASSLYRGTGGEWNQPQHF. This chain uses TRBV28 with TRBJ1-5; 12 bases are shared with TRBD1. CDR1 is MDHEN and CDR2 is SYDVKM in the germline V gene. V lost 1 base and J lost 4; bases outside the gene matches: 11. The CDR3 has 19 amino acids.

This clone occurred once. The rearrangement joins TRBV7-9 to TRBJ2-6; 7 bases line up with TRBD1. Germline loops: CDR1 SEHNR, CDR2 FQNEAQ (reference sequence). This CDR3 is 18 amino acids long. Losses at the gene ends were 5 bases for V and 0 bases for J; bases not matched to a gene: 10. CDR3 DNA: TGTGCCAGCAGCCCAAGGGGACAGCTGAGCTCTGGGGCCAACGTCCTGACTTTC. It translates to CASSPRGQLSSGANVLTF.

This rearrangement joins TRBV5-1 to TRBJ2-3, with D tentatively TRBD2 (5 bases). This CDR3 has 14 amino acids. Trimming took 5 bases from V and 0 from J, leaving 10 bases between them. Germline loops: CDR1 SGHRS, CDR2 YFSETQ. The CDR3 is CASRGLASTDTQYF. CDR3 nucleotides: TGCGCCAGCAGAGGGCTAGCTAGCACAGATACGCAGTATTTT.

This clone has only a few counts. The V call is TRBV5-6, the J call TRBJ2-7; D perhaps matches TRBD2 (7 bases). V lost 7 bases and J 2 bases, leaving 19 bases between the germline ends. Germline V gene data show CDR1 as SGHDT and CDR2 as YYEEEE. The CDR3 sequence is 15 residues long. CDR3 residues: CASAWGGGHAYEQYF. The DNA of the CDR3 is TGTGCCAGCGCGTGGGGGGGCGGCCATGCCTACGAGCAGTACTTC. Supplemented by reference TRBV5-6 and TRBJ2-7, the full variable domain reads DAGVTQSPTHLIKTRGQQVTLRCSPKSGHDTVSWYQQALGQGPQFIFQYYEEEERQRGNFPDRFSGHQFPNYSSELNVNALLLGDSALYLCASAWGGGHAYEQYFGPGTRLTVT.

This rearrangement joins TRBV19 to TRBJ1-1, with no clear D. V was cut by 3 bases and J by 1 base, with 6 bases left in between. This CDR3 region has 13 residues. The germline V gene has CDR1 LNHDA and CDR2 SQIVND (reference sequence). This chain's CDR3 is CASSINRNTEAFF. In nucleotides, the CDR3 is TGTGCCAGTAGTATTAACAGGAACACTGAAGCTTTCTTT.

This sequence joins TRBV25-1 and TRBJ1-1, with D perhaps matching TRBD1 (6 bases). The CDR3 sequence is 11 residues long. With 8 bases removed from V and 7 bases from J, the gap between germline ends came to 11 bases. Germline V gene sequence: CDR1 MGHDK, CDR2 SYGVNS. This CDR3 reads CASDRKGEAFF. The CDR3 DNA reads TGTGCCAGCGACAGGAAAGGTGAAGCTTTCTTT.